What follows are 14 T cell receptor beta chains derived from one specimen sequenced in a study of cytomegalovirus exposure and HLA in healthy donors. PCR amplification relied on 60 Vbeta primers (plus 13 Jbeta primers). Clones were sequenced by immunoSEQ multiplex PCR, and TCRdb holds only the in-frame ones, with some missing. The table shows 150,000 to 200,000 clones, with 70% to 90% occurring only once. The specimen was PBMCs. These receptors all come from a man between 18 and 29 years old in good health and CMV-seropositive.

The CDR3 nucleotides are TGTGCCAGCAGCCCGCGACAGGGAAGAGGCGAGCAGTACTTC. Amino acid sequence: CASSPRQGRGEQYF. The gene calls are TRBV7-9 and TRBJ2-7, with 7 nucleotides matching TRBD1. The CDR3 has 14 amino acids. Per the germline V gene, CDR1 is SEHNR and CDR2 is FQNEAQ (reference sequence). The J segment lost 6 bases and the V segment lost 5 bases, leaving 10 bases of the junction unmatched.

The chain carries TRBV19 and TRBJ1-2, with D unclear. The CDR3 spans 17 residues. The V and J ends lost 2 bases and 0 bases respectively, with 16 bases between them. In germline, CDR1 is LNHDA, CDR2 SQIVND (reference sequence). The chain's CDR3 is CASSIQQGSQANYGYTF. CDR3 nucleotide sequence: TGTGCCAGTAGTATACAACAAGGGAGCCAAGCTAACTATGGCTACACCTTC.

The chain couples TRBV11-1 to TRBJ2-1; 7 positions agree with TRBD2. The J segment lost 7 bases and the V segment lost 3 bases, leaving 9 bases of the junction unmatched. Germline loops: CDR1 SGHAT, CDR2 FQDESV (reference sequence). This CDR3 is 15 amino acids long. In DNA form, the CDR3 reads TGTGCCAGCAGCTTGGGCCGGGCTAGCGGAAATGAGCAGTTCTTC. Translation gives CASSLGRASGNEQFF.

J is TRBJ1-3 and V is TRBV6-5, with TRBD1 matching over 8 bases. The V gene end was trimmed by 6 bases and the J gene end by 0 bases; junction bases not matched to a gene: 4. The CDR3 covers 15 residues. Germline V CDR1 and CDR2: MNHEY, SVGAGI. CDR3 loop: CASRFGQGSGNTIYF. CDR3 DNA sequence: TGTGCCAGCAGATTCGGACAGGGCTCTGGAAACACCATATATTTT.

The J gene is TRBJ1-1, the V gene TRBV6-6; 9 nucleotides match TRBD1. Trimming at V came to 2 bases and at J to 5 bases, leaving 6 bases not matched to a gene. The CDR3 is made up of 15 amino acids. Germline V gene sequence: CDR1 MNHNY, CDR2 SVGAGI (reference sequence). CDR3 coding DNA: TGTGCCAGCAGTTACGCGGACAGGGGATGGACTGAAGCTTTCTTT. Its protein is CASSYADRGWTEAFF.

This rearrangement joins TRBV7-2 to TRBJ1-5; 8 bases map to TRBD1. This CDR3 comprises 17 residues. Trimming cost V 3 bases and J 6 bases; bases outside gene matches: 13. Per germline, CDR1 SGHTA and CDR2 FQGNSA. DNA of the CDR3: TGTGCCAGCAGCTTGGGCAGGGGGCGAGGCCCTGGTCAGCCCCAGCATTTT. Its translation is CASSLGRGRGPGQPQHF.

This chain joins TRBV30 and TRBJ2-5; 11 nucleotides match TRBD1. The junction had 6 bases not matched to a gene; V was cut back by 4 bases and J by 5 bases. This CDR3 is built from 14 residues. Germline V gene data show CDR1 as GTSNPN and CDR2 as SVGIG (reference sequence). The DNA of the CDR3 is TGTGCCTGGACCTTCGGACAGGGGGCGGAGACCCAGTACTTC. It is translated as CAWTFGQGAETQYF.

The rearrangement joins TRBV5-5 to TRBJ2-5; D is ambiguous. The CDR3 is 12 amino acids. The V end was cut by 1 base, the J end by 5 bases, with 6 bases between. The germline CDR1 and CDR2 sequences are SGHKS and YYEKEE (reference sequence). The CDR3 DNA sequence: TGTGCCAGCAGCTTGAGCCGCGAGACCCAGTACTTC. This translates into CASSLSRETQYF.

The chain uses TRBV12-5 and TRBJ1-5, with a tentative D call TRBD1 (5 bases). The CDR3 has 20 amino acids. V shed 2 bases and J shed 0 bases, with 23 bases lying between them. The germline V gene has CDR1 LGHNT and CDR2 FRNRAP. CDR3 loop: CASGLLQRKQEIYSNQPQHF. The CDR3 DNA reads TGTGCTAGTGGTTTGCTACAAAGAAAACAGGAGATCTATAGCAATCAGCCCCAGCATTTT.

Only a few counts were recorded for this clone. V and J are TRBV27 and TRBJ1-5; the match to TRBD1 covers 8 bases. Per the germline V gene, CDR1 is MNHEY and CDR2 is SMNVEV (reference sequence). The CDR3 is made up of 12 amino acids. J gave up 6 bases and V 7 bases, and 2 bases lay outside the gene matches. The DNA for the CDR3 is TGTGCCAGCAACGACAGGGGTCAGCCCCAGCATTTT. Translating it yields CASNDRGQPQHF.

CDR3 region: CASTPERGAQETQYF. In DNA, the CDR3 is TGTGCCAGCACCCCAGAACGGGGGGCCCAAGAGACCCAGTACTTC. The chain has TRBV6-5 and TRBJ2-5; D possibly corresponds to TRBD2 (7 bases). The CDR3 extends over 15 amino acids. Germline loops: CDR1 MNHEY, CDR2 SVGAGI. The V and J ends lost 7 bases and 1 base respectively, with 16 bases between them.

This clone was observed a few times. The V call is TRBV18, the J call TRBJ1-1; 7 positions match TRBD1. CDR3 size: 13 residues. V was pared by 5 bases and J by 3 bases, with 3 bases of the junction left unmatched. Looked up from germline, CDR1 is KGHSH and CDR2 is LQKENI. The DNA of the CDR3 is TGTGCCAGCTCAGCGACAGGGTACACTGAAGCTTTCTTT. Its protein is CASSATGYTEAFF.

This clone was counted only a few times. This rearrangement joins TRBV5-1 to TRBJ1-4; no definite D call. The CDR3 spans 16 residues. The V end was cut by 4 bases, the J end by 5 bases, with 18 bases between. The V gene's germline CDR1 is SGHRS and CDR2 YFSETQ. CDR3 amino acids: CASSETGIPLNEKLFF. Here the CDR3 DNA reads TGCGCCAGCAGCGAAACCGGGATTCCTCTAAATGAAAAACTGTTTTTT.

Points on this clone: A read error may produce the germline difference seen at one junction end. The CDR3 nucleotides are TGTGCCAGCAGCCAAGGTCTAATAAGGGAGAACGCTGAAGCTTTCTTT. Protein product: CASSQGLIRENAEAFF. V usage is TRBV9 and J usage is TRBJ1-1; D unclear. Germline loops: CDR1 SGDLS, CDR2 YYNGEE. The CDR3 loop spans 16 amino acids.